This TCR beta chain emerged from a study of T cell repertoires in cytomegalovirus infection (dated by TCRdb to the late 2010s). About the investigation overall: Donor HLA type was relevant to the analysis, because carriage of CMV infection together with the matching HLA type was indicated by public TCR beta signatures. The investigation overall reported the following: In both this cohort and an independent cohort of over 350 donors, the cumulative frequency of public TCR beta family members distinguished carriers of CMV infection plus the relevant HLA type. The ex vivo response was dominated by HLA-C-restricted CMV-specific TCR beta clonotypes, which also provided the single most frequent clonotype in two of eight donors.

The CDR3 goes from the cysteine to the phenylalanine over 15 residues. The retained sequence is limited to the CDR3, 45 bases, with the frame set at the first base. V gives up 6 bases and J gives up 2 bases, and the segment between their germline ends measures 19 bases. The germline V gene (reference sequence) provides CDR1 DFQATT and CDR2 SNEGSKA. Sequencing was carried out with an Illumina HiSeq 1500. TCRdb passed the public sequencing reads through fastp at Q25 and MiXCR, retaining productive beta sequences. Rows with one shared CDR3 protein collapse into an entry with the most common genes and DNA. A total of roughly 630,000 distinct CDR3 sequences appear in this sample, less than 25% of them only once. The ten largest account for around 7.6% of the sample. Notes on this clonotype: What antigen it recognizes has not been identified. Per-nucleotide qualities are absent, and no much larger clonotype sits a single base away.

The chain employs TRBV20-1 and TRBJ1-2; TRBD1 might be the D gene, on 5 matching bases. The sample was CD8+ T cells from PBMCs. The TCR was taken from a human donor in good health (CMV status not recorded). Some clones in this sample may be carry-over from other donors' samples. The DNA reads as follows: TGCAGTGCCAAAAGACGGGACGCCTTAAACTATGGCTACACCTTC. Translated, it reads CSAKRRDALNYGYTF.